The subject of this entry is one TCR beta chain. The V and J ends lost 3 bases and 5 bases respectively, with 16 bases between them. The germline V gene has CDR1 KGHSH and CDR2 LQKENI. This CDR3 region has 15 residues. The data are from a study of blood T cell repertoires in COVID-19. Study summary: The cDNA or gDNA used as material had been derived from T cells, B-cell-depleted T cells, or PBMCs.

Using immunoSEQ multiplex PCR, the repertoire was profiled, and TCRdb retains in-frame clones only, with some absent. Of over 100,000 clones in the sample, 85% to 90% were seen once. The chain carries TRBV18 and TRBJ2-5, with a weak D call TRBD2 (6 bases). The TCR comes from a human donor in a cohort sampled during active COVID-19. The specimen was peripheral blood. The CDR3 nucleotides read TGTGCCAGCTCACCGGGGTCTACGGGAGAGGAGACCCAGTACTTC. Residues: CASSPGSTGEETQYF.